This T cell receptor (beta chain) is from a study of response to subunit inactivated influenza vaccine. TCRdb reanalysed the RT-PCR reads using MiXCR and keeps one entry per CDR3 protein. The table includes about 570,000 distinct CDR3 sequences, 11% detected once. CDR1 is SGHAT and CDR2 is FQNNGV in the germline V gene. This CDR3 region has 15 residues. V shed 4 bases and J shed 7 bases, with 19 bases lying between them. These same records also appear under a second study, on T cells expressing NK-cell markers. That paper states: With UMIs, 5'RACE template switching was used to make TCR beta cDNA.

The receptor comes from a man aged 50 or older who received an inactivated influenza vaccine. The specimen was PBMCs from blood, collected on the day of vaccination. The chain joins TRBV11-2 to TRBJ2-5; the D call may be TRBD1 or TRBD2 (5 bases each). The CDR3 spells CASSSGAGTTGTQYF. DNA of the CDR3: TGTGCCAGCAGCTCGGGTGCCGGGACGACCGGGACCCAGTACTTC.